In this sample, the clone carrying this T cell receptor beta chain turned up many times. For TCR beta, libraries came from iRepertoire HTBI primers and Arm-PCR of CDR3 regions. MiXCR was run by TCRdb on the multiplex PCR reads, yielding one entry per CDR3 protein. The profile shows roughly 430,000 distinct CDR3 sequences, less than 20% of them singletons. Time point indicated: newly diagnosed GD, antithyroid drugs for less than 3 months. From RNA extracted from PBMCs, the TCR library was made. The record originates from a study of regulatory T cells in long-lasting Graves disease. The sample was also linked to a second study, of T cells in Graves' hyperthyroidism and ophthalmopathy.

The sample in question was peripheral blood mononuclear cells (PBMCs), obtained at new diagnosis, from a patient treated with antithyroid drugs. The TCR sequence derives from a woman aged 30 to 39 with Graves disease.

Here the CDR3 DNA reads TGTGCCAGCAGCTTTGGCGGGAGGGCCGGTACAGATACGCAGTATTTT. It encodes CASSFGGRAGTDTQYF. V is TRBV11-3 and J is TRBJ2-3; 9 bases are shared with TRBD2. The germline V gene encodes CDR1 SGHNT and CDR2 YENEEA. CDR3 length: 16 amino acids. After removal of 3 bases from V and 3 bases from J, the junction contained 7 bases not matched to a gene. Complete variable domain (other parts from reference TRBV11-3 and TRBJ2-3): EAGVVQSPRYKIIEKKQPVAFWCNPISGHNTLYWYLQNLGQGPELLIRYENEEAVDDSQLPKDRFSAERLKGVDSTLKIQPAELGDSAVYLCASSFGGRAGTDTQYFGPGTRLTVL.